Listed below are T cell receptor beta chains from one sample, sequenced in a study of shared clonotypes between healthy human individuals. Measured with immunoSEQ multiplex PCR; TCRdb has only the in-frame clones, and not every one. Among roughly 1,800,000 clones, around 96% were seen once, and the ten largest hold 1.2%. What was sequenced was naive CD8+ T cells sorted from blood. The receptors stem from a man aged 18 to 29 in good health. Each CDR3 is given with its conserved first and last residue. The D gene is left open where the match is weak. The size field is filled for only some rows; it gives once, few, many or a size class.

V gene: TRBV6-1
clone size: .
D gene: TRBD2
J gene: TRBJ2-1
CDR3 DNA: TGTGCCAGCAGTGAAGATCTAGCGGGGGGGCGTGAGCAGTTCTTC
CDR3 protein: CASSEDLAGGREQFF

V gene: TRBV5-1
clone size: once
D gene: TRBD1
J gene: TRBJ2-5
CDR3 DNA: TGCGCCAGCAGCTTGGGACAGGGGTGGATAGAGACCCAGTACTTC
CDR3 protein: CASSLGQGWIETQYF

V gene: TRBV6-6
clone size: .
D gene: TRBD1
J gene: TRBJ2-7
CDR3 DNA: TGTGCCAGCAGTTACCCGGGACAGAGCTACGAGCAGTACTTC
CDR3 protein: CASSYPGQSYEQYF

V gene: TRBV11-2
clone size: .
D gene: .
J gene: TRBJ2-5
CDR3 DNA: TGTGCCAGCAGCCGAACAGGGAATGGGGAGACCCAGTACTTC
CDR3 protein: CASSRTGNGETQYF

V gene: TRBV19
clone size: .
D gene: .
J gene: TRBJ2-5
CDR3 DNA: TGTGCCAGCGGAGAGGATGGAGAAGAGACCCAGTACTTC
CDR3 protein: CASGEDGEETQYF

V gene: TRBV5-1
clone size: .
D gene: .
J gene: TRBJ1-3
CDR3 DNA: TGCGCCAGCAGCTTGAGTGGGTCCTTCTCTGGAAACACCATATATTTT
CDR3 protein: CASSLSGSFSGNTIYF

V gene: TRBV11-2
clone size: .
D gene: .
J gene: TRBJ2-7
CDR3 DNA: TGTGCCAGCAGCTTAGTCTCCGGAAACGAGCAGTACTTC
CDR3 protein: CASSLVSGNEQYF

V gene: TRBV7-9
clone size: .
D gene: .
J gene: TRBJ2-5
CDR3 DNA: TGTGCCAGCAGCCCCCCACGGCGGGAGACCCAGTACTTC
CDR3 protein: CASSPPRRETQYF

V gene: TRBV19
clone size: .
D gene: .
J gene: TRBJ2-5
CDR3 DNA: TGTGCCAGTAGCCACCCCGGGGTAACCCAAGAGACCCAGTACTTC
CDR3 protein: CASSHPGVTQETQYF

V gene: TRBV27
clone size: .
D gene: TRBD2
J gene: TRBJ2-7
CDR3 DNA: TGTGCCAGCTCCCGGGAGGGTGACAGCACACAGTACTTC
CDR3 protein: CASSREGDSTQYF

V gene: TRBV7-9
clone size: .
D gene: TRBD1
J gene: TRBJ1-1
CDR3 DNA: TGTGCCAGCAGCTTAAGGGACAGTGAAGCTTTCTTT
CDR3 protein: CASSLRDSEAFF

V gene: TRBV19
clone size: .
D gene: TRBD1
J gene: TRBJ2-1
CDR3 DNA: TGTGCCAGTAGTCGACCGGGACAGGGTTTGGACAATGAGCAGTTCTTC
CDR3 protein: CASSRPGQGLDNEQFF

V gene: TRBV5-4
clone size: .
D gene: .
J gene: TRBJ2-7
CDR3 DNA: TGTGCCAGCAGCTCCGGCAGGGATGAGCAGTACTTC
CDR3 protein: CASSSGRDEQYF

V gene: TRBV4-1
clone size: .
D gene: TRBD2
J gene: TRBJ2-7
CDR3 DNA: TGCGCCAGCAGCCCCGGACTAGCGGGGGGGGAAAATTACGAGCAGTACTTC
CDR3 protein: CASSPGLAGGENYEQYF

V gene: TRBV9
clone size: .
D gene: .
J gene: TRBJ2-6
CDR3 DNA: TGTGCCAGCAGCGGGGCAACCTCTGGGGCCAACGTCCTGACTTTC
CDR3 protein: CASSGATSGANVLTF

V gene: TRBV28
clone size: .
D gene: .
J gene: TRBJ1-2
CDR3 DNA: TGTGCCAGCAGTTTATGGGGACTCCCGGGTCTCTTGAACTATGGCTACACCTTC
CDR3 protein: CASSLWGLPGLLNYGYTF

V gene: TRBV7-7
clone size: .
D gene: .
J gene: TRBJ2-1
CDR3 DNA: TGTGCTAGCAGCTTAGGGCCGAGCGCCGTAGGGGTGGAGCAGTTCTTC
CDR3 protein: CASSLGPSAVGVEQFF

V gene: TRBV27
clone size: .
D gene: TRBD2
J gene: TRBJ2-3
CDR3 DNA: TGTGCCAGCAGTTTTCAGCGGGAGACCACAGATACGCAGTATTTT
CDR3 protein: CASSFQRETTDTQYF

V gene: TRBV11-2
clone size: .
D gene: .
J gene: TRBJ2-1
CDR3 DNA: TGTGCCAGCAGCTACACGGGGGACTCCTACAATGAGCAGTTCTTC
CDR3 protein: CASSYTGDSYNEQFF

V gene: TRBV15
clone size: .
D gene: .
J gene: TRBJ2-7
CDR3 DNA: TGTGCCACCAGCAGTACAGTTGCGTACGAGCAGTACTTC
CDR3 protein: CATSSTVAYEQYF

V gene: TRBV10-1
clone size: .
D gene: .
J gene: TRBJ1-1
CDR3 DNA: TGCGCCAGCAGCCCCGGGACAACGAACACTGAAGCTTTCTTT
CDR3 protein: CASSPGTTNTEAFF

V gene: TRBV19
clone size: .
D gene: .
J gene: TRBJ1-1
CDR3 DNA: TGTGCCAGTAGTCCAGGGGACATGATGAACACTGAAGCTTTCTTT
CDR3 protein: CASSPGDMMNTEAFF